The following is a T cell receptor beta chain sequence with its context. Its antigen is currently unknown. Assay used: immunoSEQ multiplex PCR; TCRdb lists only in-frame clones, some missing. The sample holds some 93,000 clones, approximately 86% seen once. This record belongs to a study of identifying expanded T cells in peripheral blood. CDR1 LNHDA and CDR2 SQIVND come from the germline V gene (reference sequence). This CDR3 has 14 residues. V gave up 2 bases and J gave up 1 base, with 8 bases separating them. Collection occurred without any documented infections or immune events in donors. General study results and limits: Roughly 1.2 clones differed between technical replicates, versus 16.4 and 19 over time. Across healthy donors, higher total template counts meant significantly greater approximately two-week count variance.

The gene calls are TRBV19 and TRBJ1-1, with D perhaps matching TRBD1 (6 bases). The sequenced material came from blood. The receptor was isolated from a person between 18 and 70 years old in good health. DNA of the CDR3: TGTGCCAGTAGTATACCAGGGGCGAACACTGAAGCTTTCTTT. Protein product: CASSIPGANTEAFF. The variable domain in full, with the rest retrieved from reference TRBV19 and TRBJ1-1, is DGGITQSPKYLFRKEGQNVTLSCEQNLNHDAMYWYRQDPGQGLRLIYYSQIVNDFQKGDIAEGYSVSREKKESFPLTVTSAQKNPTAFYLCASSIPGANTEAFFGQGTRLTVV.